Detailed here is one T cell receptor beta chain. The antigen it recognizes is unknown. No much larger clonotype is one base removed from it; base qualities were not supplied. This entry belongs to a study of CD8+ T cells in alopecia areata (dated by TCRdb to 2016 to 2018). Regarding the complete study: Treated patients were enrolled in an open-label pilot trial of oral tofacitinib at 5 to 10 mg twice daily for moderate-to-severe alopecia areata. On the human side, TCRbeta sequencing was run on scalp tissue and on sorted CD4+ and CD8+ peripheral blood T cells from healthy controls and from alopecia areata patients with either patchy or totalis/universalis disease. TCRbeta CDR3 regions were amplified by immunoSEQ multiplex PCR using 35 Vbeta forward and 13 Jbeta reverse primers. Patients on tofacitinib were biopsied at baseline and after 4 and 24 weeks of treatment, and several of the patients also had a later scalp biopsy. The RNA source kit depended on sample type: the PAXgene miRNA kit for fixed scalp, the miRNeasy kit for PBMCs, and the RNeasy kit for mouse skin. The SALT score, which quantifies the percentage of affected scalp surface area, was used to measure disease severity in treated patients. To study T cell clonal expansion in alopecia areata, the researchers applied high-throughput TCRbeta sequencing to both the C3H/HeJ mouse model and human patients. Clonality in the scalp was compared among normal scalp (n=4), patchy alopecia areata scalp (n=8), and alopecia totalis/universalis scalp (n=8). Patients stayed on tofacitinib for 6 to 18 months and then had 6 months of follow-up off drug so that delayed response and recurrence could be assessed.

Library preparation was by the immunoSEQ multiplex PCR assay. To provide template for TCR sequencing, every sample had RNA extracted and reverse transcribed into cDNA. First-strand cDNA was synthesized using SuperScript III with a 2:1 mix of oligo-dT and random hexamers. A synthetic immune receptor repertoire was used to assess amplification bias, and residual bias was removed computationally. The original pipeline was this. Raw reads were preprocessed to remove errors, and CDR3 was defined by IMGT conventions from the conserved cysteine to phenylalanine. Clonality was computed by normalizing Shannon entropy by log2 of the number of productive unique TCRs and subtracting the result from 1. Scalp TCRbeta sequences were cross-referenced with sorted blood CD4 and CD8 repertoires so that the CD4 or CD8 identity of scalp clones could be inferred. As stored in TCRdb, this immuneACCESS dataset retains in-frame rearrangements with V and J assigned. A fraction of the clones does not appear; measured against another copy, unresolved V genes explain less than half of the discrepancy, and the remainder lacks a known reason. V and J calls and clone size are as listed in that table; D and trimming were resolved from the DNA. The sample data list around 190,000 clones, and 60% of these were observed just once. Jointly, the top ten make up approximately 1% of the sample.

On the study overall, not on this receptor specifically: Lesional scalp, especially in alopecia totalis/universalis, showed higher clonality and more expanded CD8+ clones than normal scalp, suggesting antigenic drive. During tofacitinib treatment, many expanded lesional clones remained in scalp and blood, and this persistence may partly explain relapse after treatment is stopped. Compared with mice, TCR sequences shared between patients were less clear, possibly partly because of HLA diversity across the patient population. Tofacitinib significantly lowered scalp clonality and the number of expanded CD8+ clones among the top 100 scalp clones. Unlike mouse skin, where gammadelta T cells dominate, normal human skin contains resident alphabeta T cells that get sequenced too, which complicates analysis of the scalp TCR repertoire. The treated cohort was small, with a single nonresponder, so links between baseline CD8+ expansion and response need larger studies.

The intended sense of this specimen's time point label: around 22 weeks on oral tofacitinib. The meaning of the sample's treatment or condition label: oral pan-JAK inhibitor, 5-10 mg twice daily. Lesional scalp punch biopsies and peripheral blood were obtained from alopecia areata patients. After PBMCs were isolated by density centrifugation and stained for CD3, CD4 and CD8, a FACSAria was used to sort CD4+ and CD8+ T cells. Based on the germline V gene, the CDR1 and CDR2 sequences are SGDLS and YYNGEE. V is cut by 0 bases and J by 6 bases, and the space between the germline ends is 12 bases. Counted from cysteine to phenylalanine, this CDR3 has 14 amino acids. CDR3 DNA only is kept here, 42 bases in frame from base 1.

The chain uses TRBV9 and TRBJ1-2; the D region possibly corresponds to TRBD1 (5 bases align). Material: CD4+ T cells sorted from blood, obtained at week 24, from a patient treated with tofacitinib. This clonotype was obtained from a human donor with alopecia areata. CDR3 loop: CASSVVTGGNGYTF. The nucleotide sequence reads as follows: TGTGCCAGCAGCGTAGTCACAGGAGGAAATGGCTACACCTTC.